This record covers a single T cell receptor (beta chain). Clones were sequenced by immunoSEQ multiplex PCR, and TCRdb holds only the in-frame ones, with some missing. The sample includes about 14,000 clones, just under 85% of them seen just once. The sample is drawn from a study of technical replicates of blood from several donors. Germline V CDR1 and CDR2: LGHNA, YNFKEQ. After removal of 3 bases from V and 0 bases from J, the junction contained 17 bases not matched to a gene. This CDR3 contains 22 residues. The specimen was PBMCs. V and J are TRBV4-2 and TRBJ2-1; 13 bases match TRBD2. The source is a human donor in good health. DNA of the CDR3: TGTGCCAGCAGCCATGTAAAAGGGATCGGCAGGACTAGCGGGAGCTCCTACAATGAGCAGTTCTTC. Translation gives CASSHVKGIGRTSGSSYNEQFF.